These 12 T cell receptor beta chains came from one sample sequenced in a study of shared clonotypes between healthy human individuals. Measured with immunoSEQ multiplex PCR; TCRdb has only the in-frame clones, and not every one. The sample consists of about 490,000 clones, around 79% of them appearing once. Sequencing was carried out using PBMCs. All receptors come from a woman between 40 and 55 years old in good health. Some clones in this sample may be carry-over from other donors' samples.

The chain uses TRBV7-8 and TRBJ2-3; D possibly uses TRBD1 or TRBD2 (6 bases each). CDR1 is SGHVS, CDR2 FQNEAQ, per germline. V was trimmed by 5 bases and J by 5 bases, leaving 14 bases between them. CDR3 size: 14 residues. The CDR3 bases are TGTGCCAGCAGCCTCGGGGGCACCCAAGATACGCAGTATTTT. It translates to CASSLGGTQDTQYF.

The CDR3 DNA is TGTGCCTGGAGTGAAGGGTCTTTTAGAACTAATGAAAAACTGTTTTTT. As protein: CAWSEGSFRTNEKLFF. The gene calls are TRBV30 and TRBJ1-4, with D unclear. The CDR3 covers 16 residues. V dropped 1 base and J dropped 1 base, with 13 bases sitting between them. Germline V CDR1 and CDR2: GTSNPN, SVGIG (reference sequence).

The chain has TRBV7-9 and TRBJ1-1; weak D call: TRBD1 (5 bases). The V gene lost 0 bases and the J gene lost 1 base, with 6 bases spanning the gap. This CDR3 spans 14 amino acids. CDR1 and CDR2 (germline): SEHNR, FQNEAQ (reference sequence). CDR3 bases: TGTGCCAGCAGCTTAGCGGACACGAACACTGAAGCTTTCTTT. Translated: CASSLADTNTEAFF.

Here the CDR3 DNA reads TGTGCCAGCAGCCTCGGACTAGCGAACACCGGGGAGCTGTTTTTT. Translated, it gives CASSLGLANTGELFF. The chain is built from TRBV7-9 and TRBJ2-2; 7 nucleotides match TRBD2. CDR3 length equals 15 residues. Germline lookup yields CDR1 SEHNR and CDR2 FQNEAQ (reference sequence). V lost 5 bases, J lost 0 bases, and 3 bases stayed unmatched.

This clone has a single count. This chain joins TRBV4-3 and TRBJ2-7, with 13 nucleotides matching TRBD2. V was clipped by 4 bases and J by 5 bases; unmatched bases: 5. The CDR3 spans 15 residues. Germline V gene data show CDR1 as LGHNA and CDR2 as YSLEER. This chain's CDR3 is CASSLLAGGPHEQYF. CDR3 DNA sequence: TGCGCCAGCAGCCTACTAGCGGGAGGGCCCCACGAGCAGTACTTC.

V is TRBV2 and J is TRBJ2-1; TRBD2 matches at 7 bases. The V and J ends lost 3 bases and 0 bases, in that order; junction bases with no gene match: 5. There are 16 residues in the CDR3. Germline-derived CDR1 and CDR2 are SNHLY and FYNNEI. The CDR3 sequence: CASSDRGDSSYNEQFF. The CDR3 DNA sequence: TGTGCCAGCAGTGATCGGGGGGATAGCTCCTACAATGAGCAGTTCTTC.

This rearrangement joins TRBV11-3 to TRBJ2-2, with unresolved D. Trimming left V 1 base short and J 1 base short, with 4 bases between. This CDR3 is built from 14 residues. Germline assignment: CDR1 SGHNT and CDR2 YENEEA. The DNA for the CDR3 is TGTGCCAGCAGCTTAGCTCTGAACACCGGGGAGCTGTTTTTT. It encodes CASSLALNTGELFF.

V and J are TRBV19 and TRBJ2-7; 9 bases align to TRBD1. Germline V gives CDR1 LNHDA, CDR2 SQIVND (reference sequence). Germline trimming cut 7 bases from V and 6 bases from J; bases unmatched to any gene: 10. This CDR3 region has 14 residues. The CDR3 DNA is TGTGCCAGTACCCTGACAGGGGGAATGGGCGAGCAGTACTTC. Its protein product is CASTLTGGMGEQYF. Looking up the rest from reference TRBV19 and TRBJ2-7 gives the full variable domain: DGGITQSPKYLFRKEGQNVTLSCEQNLNHDAMYWYRQDPGQGLRLIYYSQIVNDFQKGDIAEGYSVSREKKESFPLTVTSAQKNPTAFYLCASTLTGGMGEQYFGPGTRLTVT.

CDR3 sequence (DNA): TGTGCCAGCAGTGGGACTTCCCGGCGTCGAATGTCCCAGTACTTC. This encodes CASSGTSRRRMSQYF. The V call is TRBV28, the J call TRBJ2-5, with D perhaps TRBD2 (6 bases). V was clipped by 5 bases and J by 9 bases, with 22 bases between them. The CDR3 length is 15 residues. Germline CDR1 MDHEN, CDR2 SYDVKM. Looking up the rest from reference TRBV28 and TRBJ2-5 gives the full variable domain: DVKVTQSSRYLVKRTGEKVFLECVQDMDHENMFWYRQDPGLGLRLIYFSYDVKMKEKGDIPEGYSVSREKKERFSLILESASTNQTSMYLCASSGTSRRRMSQYFGPGTRLLVL.

The CDR3 spells CASSSRAPYGNQPQHF. The CDR3 nucleotides read TGTGCCAGCAGTTCCAGAGCCCCGTATGGCAATCAGCCCCAGCATTTT. The chain has TRBV2 and TRBJ1-5; D gene unclear. CDR1 is SNHLY, CDR2 FYNNEI, per germline. The CDR3 covers 16 residues. With 5 bases removed from V and 2 bases from J, the gap between germline ends came to 16 bases.

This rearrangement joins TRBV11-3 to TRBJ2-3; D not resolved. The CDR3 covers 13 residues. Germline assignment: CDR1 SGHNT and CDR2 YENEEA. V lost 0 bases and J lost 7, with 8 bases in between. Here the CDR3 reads CASSLELGNTQYF. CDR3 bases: TGTGCCAGCAGCTTAGAACTTGGTAATACGCAGTATTTT.

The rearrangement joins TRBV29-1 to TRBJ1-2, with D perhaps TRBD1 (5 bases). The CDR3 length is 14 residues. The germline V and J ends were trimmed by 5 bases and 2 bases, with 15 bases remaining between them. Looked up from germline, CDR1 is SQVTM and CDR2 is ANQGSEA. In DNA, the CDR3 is TGCAGCGTTATCCTTCCGACAGCAAACTATGGCTACACCTTC. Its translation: CSVILPTANYGYTF. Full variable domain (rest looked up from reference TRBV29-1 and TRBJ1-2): SAVISQKPSRDICQRGTSLTIQCQVDSQVTMMFWYRQQPGQSLTLIATANQGSEATYESGFVIDKFPISRPNLTFSTLTVSNMSPEDSSIYLCSVILPTANYGYTFGSGTRLTVV.